These T cell receptor beta chains were read from a single sample in a study of shared clonotypes between healthy human individuals. Clones were sequenced by immunoSEQ multiplex PCR, and TCRdb holds only the in-frame ones, with some missing. The table lists approximately 720,000 clones, about two thirds of them singletons. The sequencing input was memory CD4+ T cells sorted from blood. These TCRs come from a woman aged 25 to 39 in good health. Each CDR3 is given with its conserved first and last residue. The D gene is left open where the match is weak.

V	D	J	CDR3
TRBV7-8	.	TRBJ1-2	CASSPRGGIYGYTF
TRBV5-4	TRBD2	TRBJ2-7	CASSLGGLAGGYEQYF
TRBV7-9	.	TRBJ1-1	CASSDRDTEAFF
TRBV19	.	TRBJ2-3	CASSSQVTDTQYF
TRBV7-8	TRBD2	TRBJ2-7	CASSLGLAGGPYEQYF
TRBV19	TRBD2	TRBJ2-2	CASSSGLAGGHGELFF
TRBV9	.	TRBJ1-1	CASSASDSTEAFF
TRBV4-1	.	TRBJ2-2	CASSQDGGYRAGELFF
TRBV19	.	TRBJ1-1	CASRSWNTEAFF
TRBV11-2	.	TRBJ2-1	CASSPRTTTNEQFF
TRBV10-3	.	TRBJ2-5	CAISARGTQETQYF
TRBV5-1	TRBD2	TRBJ2-1	CASWLNSGENNEQFF
TRBV19	.	TRBJ1-2	CASSISGRSNYGYTF
TRBV18	.	TRBJ2-7	CASSQLGYEQYF
TRBV10-3	.	TRBJ2-7	CAISAGGQYYEQYF
TRBV27	.	TRBJ2-1	CASSPTESGEQFF
TRBV7-8	.	TRBJ2-7	CASSLALIGLPVYEQYF
TRBV10-2	.	TRBJ2-1	CASSRGLSSYNEQFF
TRBV7-9	TRBD1	TRBJ1-2	CAGGQGNYGYTF
TRBV19	TRBD1	TRBJ1-2	CAGPGQGYGYTF
TRBV6-1	.	TRBJ1-1	CASSVDLVNTEAFF
TRBV4-2	.	.	CASSQTSGYEQYF
TRBV7-2	.	TRBJ2-5	CASSLEIGTQYF
TRBV6-5	TRBD1	TRBJ2-2	CASSYGTGAFGELFF
TRBV6-1	TRBD2	TRBJ2-7	CASRLQAGTTYEQYF
TRBV10-3	.	TRBJ1-4	CAISESRDSNEKLSF
TRBV27	.	TRBJ1-2	CASSSIRANYGYTF
TRBV11-2	.	TRBJ2-3	CASSLLSEYTDTQYF
TRBV5-5	TRBD1	TRBJ2-7	CASSLGQGLSEQYF
TRBV30	TRBD2	TRBJ2-1	CAWSLKRGGNEQFF
TRBV11-3	.	TRBJ2-2	CASRKRSAVGGGELFF
TRBV10-3	.	TRBJ1-5	CAISGTSNSNQPQHF
TRBV11-2	TRBD1	TRBJ1-1	CASSLQGAPTEAFF
TRBV5-1	.	TRBJ2-5	CASSLGQGEETQYF
TRBV7-2	.	TRBJ2-3	CASRPGGTDTQYF
TRBV5-1	.	TRBJ2-7	CASSPLGDSYEQYF
TRBV28	.	TRBJ1-1	CASSGFSWGEAFF
TRBV4-2	.	TRBJ2-5	CASSRGKKEETQYF
TRBV2	TRBD2	TRBJ2-5	CASNPLAAVQETQYF
TRBV21-1	.	TRBJ1-4	CASSKVGWGLFF
TRBV7-8	.	TRBJ1-3	CASRPGRSGNTIYF
TRBV14	.	TRBJ2-1	CASSPSWLRSYNEQFF
TRBV5-4	TRBD2	TRBJ2-3	CASSLGLAGGRGTQYF
TRBV10-1	TRBD2	TRBJ2-5	CASSDGLARETQYF
TRBV6-6	TRBD2	TRBJ2-5	CASSPTTSGPQETQYF
TRBV6-1	.	TRBJ1-2	CASSVTYYGYTF
TRBV6-5	.	TRBJ2-1	CASSPIRGEQFF
TRBV14	.	TRBJ2-7	CASSFAGGTYEQYF
TRBV18	TRBD2	TRBJ2-3	CASSTTLAGTDTQYF
TRBV5-1	.	TRBJ1-3	CASSLPPGASGNTIYF
TRBV15	.	TRBJ2-3	CATSSLPEKGHRTDTQYF
TRBV7-9	TRBD1	TRBJ1-1	CASRTQGRTEAFF
TRBV6-6	TRBD1	TRBJ1-5	CASDDRAGQPQHF
TRBV18	.	TRBJ1-2	CASSPSGDGYTF
TRBV7-9	.	TRBJ1-2	CASRGERFGYTF